Given below is one T cell receptor beta chain in context. Its recognized antigen is unknown. No much larger clone is present one base from it, and per-base qualities are unavailable. The time point label, read with the paper, signifies: about 28 days (+/-7) after the second vaccine dose. AZD1222 recipients given second doses at about 4 weeks or at about 12 weeks were pooled, since spike-specific TCR depth and breadth were not found to differ between the two schedules. The vaccinee samples were drawn from two UK trials, COV001 and COV002, one of which was a single-blind randomized controlled phase 2/3 trial testing AZD1222 (ChAdOx1 nCoV-19) in healthy adults. For TCRbeta chain sequencing, PBMC samples were collected from trial participants at day 0 and at day 28 after the second dose. Spanning cysteine to phenylalanine, the CDR3 consists of 14 amino acids. The read is trimmed to its CDR3 DNA, 42 bases read in frame from base 1. V is clipped by 4 bases and J by 3 bases, and the sequence between their germline boundaries is 9 bases long. Looking up the germline V gene yields CDR1 SGHTA and CDR2 FQGTGA.

This entry comes from a study of T cell responses to AZD1222 COVID-19 vaccine (dated by TCRdb to about 2021). Describing the broader study: TCR sequencing covered 230 to 250 trial participants: some 210 given two doses of AZD1222 and about 26 given two doses of MenACWY control vaccine. Trial participants were enrolled by age into subgroups of 18-55, 56-69 and 70-plus years, and around 140, 26 and 57 TCR-sequenced participants, respectively, were included in these subgroups.

The CDR3 regions of human TCRbeta chains were subjected to immunosequencing. Per the source publication's procedure: Repertoire TCRs were matched against a reference library of SARS-CoV-2-specific TCRs generated with the MIRA antigen-specificity platform. Breadth was defined as the fraction of unique TCRs that were SARS-CoV-2-associated, and depth was defined as the fraction of total T cells that were SARS-CoV-2-associated. Using the MIRA data, each spike-specific TCR was assigned both to the spike region to which the TCR was reactive and to a CD4 or CD8 class. Log10-transformed breadth and depth values were compared by one-way ANOVA with Sidak's multiple comparisons tests. TCRdb holds this immuneACCESS table with in-frame rearrangements only. Some clones are missing; in checked studies, unresolved V genes explain under half, and the rest has no known cause. V, J and clone size are taken as reported in that table, and D and trimming were inferred from the DNA itself. The sample has about 160,000 clones on record, approximately 94% of them singletons. The top ten constitute 4% to 5.5% of the sample.

Overall study outcomes, separate from this receptor: The 56-69-year group was small, and its depth increase did not reach significance, likely because of low power. Participants were mostly white British, with more females than males. The authors suggested clonal diversity may have been underestimated. Epitopes outside the regions mutated in the B.1.351 and B.1.1.7 variants were reportedly recognized by nearly half of the unique spike-specific TCRs. Because no day 14 peak-response samples were available, the repertoires could be characterized only after the peak T cell response. The vaccine-associated CD4 TCRs covered the entire spike protein, and the dominant responses fell in regions 160-218 and 743-854. After two AZD1222 doses, spike-specific TCR breadth and depth were significantly higher than at day 0 and than in MenACWY recipients. Conclusions about previously exposed vaccinees were limited because only a handful of AZD1222 recipients were SARS-CoV-2 seropositive at baseline.

The V gene is TRBV7-3 and the J gene is TRBJ2-2, with TRBD2 tentatively as D gene (6 bases match). The material sequenced was peripheral blood, taken 28 days after the second AZD1222 dose. The clonotype comes from an adult who received the AZD1222 COVID-19 vaccine. The DNA sequence is TGTGCCAGCAGCTGGGGACTTCACACCGGGGAGCTGTTTTTT. Translated, it reads CASSWGLHTGELFF.